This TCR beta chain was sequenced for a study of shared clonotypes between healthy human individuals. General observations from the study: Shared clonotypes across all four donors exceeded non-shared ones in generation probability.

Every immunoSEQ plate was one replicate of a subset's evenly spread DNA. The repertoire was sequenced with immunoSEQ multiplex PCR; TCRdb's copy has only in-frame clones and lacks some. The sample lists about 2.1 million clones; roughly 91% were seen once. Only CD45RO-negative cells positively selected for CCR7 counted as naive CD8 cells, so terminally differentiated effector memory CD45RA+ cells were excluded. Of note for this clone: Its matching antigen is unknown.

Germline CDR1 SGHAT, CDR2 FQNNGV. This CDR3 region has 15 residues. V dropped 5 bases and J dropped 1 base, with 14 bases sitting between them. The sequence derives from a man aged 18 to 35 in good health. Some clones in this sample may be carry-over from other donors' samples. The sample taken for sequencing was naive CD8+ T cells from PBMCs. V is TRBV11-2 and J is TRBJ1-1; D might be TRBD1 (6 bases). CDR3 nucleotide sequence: TGTGCCAGCAGCCATACAGGGTTTCAGAACACTGAAGCTTTCTTT. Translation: CASSHTGFQNTEAFF.